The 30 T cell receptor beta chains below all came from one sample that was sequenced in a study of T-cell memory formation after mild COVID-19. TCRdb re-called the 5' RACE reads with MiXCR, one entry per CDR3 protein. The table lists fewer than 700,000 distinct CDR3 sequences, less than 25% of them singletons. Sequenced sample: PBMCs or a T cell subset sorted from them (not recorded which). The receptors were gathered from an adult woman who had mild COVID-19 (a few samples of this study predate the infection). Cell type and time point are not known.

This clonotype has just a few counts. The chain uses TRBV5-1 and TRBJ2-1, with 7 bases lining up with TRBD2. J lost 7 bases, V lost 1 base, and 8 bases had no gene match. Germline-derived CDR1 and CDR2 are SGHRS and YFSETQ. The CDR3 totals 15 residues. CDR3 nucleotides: TGCGCCAGCAGCTTGAGTAGCCTTAGCGGGAATGAGCAGTTCTTC. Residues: CASSLSSLSGNEQFF.

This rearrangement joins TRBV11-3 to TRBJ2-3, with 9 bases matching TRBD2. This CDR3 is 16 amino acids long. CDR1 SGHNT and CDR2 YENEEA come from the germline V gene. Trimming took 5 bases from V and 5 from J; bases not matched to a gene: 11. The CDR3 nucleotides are TGTGCCAGCAGCCCTCGTAGTAGCGGGGGTATAGATACGCAGTATTTT. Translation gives CASSPRSSGGIDTQYF. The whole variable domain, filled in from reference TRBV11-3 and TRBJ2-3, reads EAGVVQSPRYKIIEKKQPVAFWCNPISGHNTLYWYLQNLGQGPELLIRYENEEAVDDSQLPKDRFSAERLKGVDSTLKIQPAELGDSAVYLCASSPRSSGGIDTQYFGPGTRLTVL.

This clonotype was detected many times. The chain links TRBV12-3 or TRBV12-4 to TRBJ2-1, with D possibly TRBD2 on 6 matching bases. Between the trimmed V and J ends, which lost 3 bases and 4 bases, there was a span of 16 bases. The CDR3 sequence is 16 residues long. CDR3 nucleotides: TGTGCCAGCAGTTTCGGGGTTGGGGGGACGTACAATGAGCAGTTCTTC. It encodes CASSFGVGGTYNEQFF.

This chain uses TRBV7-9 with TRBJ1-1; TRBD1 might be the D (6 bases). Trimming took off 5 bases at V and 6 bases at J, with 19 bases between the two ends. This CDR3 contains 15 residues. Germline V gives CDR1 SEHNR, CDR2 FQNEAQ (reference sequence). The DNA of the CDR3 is TGTGCCAGCAGCCTCCACGCGGGGGGGGGGCCTGAAGCTTTCTTT. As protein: CASSLHAGGGPEAFF.

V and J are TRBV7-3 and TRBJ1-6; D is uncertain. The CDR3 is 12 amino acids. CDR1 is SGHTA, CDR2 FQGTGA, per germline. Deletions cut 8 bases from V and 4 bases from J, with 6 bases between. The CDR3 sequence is CASGQYNSPLHF. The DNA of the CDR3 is TGTGCCAGCGGGCAGTATAATTCACCCCTCCACTTT.

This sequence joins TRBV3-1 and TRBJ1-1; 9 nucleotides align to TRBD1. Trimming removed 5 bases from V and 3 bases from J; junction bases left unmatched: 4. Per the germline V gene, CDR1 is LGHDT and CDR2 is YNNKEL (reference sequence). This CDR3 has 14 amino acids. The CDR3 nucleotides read TGTGCCAGCAGCGACCGGGACAGGGACACTGAAGCTTTCTTT. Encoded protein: CASSDRDRDTEAFF. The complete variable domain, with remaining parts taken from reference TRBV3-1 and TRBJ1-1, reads DTAVSQTPKYLVTQMGNDKSIKCEQNLGHDTMYWYKQDSKKFLKIMFSYNNKELIINETVPNRFSPKSPDKAHLNLHINSLELGDSAVYFCASSDRDRDTEAFFGQGTRLTVV.

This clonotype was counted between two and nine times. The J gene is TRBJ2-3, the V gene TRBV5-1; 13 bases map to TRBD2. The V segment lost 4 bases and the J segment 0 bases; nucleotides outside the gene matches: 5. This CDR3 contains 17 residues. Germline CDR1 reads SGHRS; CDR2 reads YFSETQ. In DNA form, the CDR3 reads TGCGCCAGCAGCCGCGGACTAGCGGGGGCTAGCACAGATACGCAGTATTTT. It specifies CASSRGLAGASTDTQYF.

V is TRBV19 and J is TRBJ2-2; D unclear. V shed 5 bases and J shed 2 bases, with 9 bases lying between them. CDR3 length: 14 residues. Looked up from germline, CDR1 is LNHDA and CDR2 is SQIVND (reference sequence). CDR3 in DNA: TGTGCCAGTAGTCGTAGTGCTAACACCGGGGAGCTGTTTTTT. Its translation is CASSRSANTGELFF.

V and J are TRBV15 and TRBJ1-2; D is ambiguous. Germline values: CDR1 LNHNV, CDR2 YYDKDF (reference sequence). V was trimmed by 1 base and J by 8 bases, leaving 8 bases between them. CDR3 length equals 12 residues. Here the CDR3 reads CATSRGARGYTF. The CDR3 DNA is TGTGCCACCAGCAGAGGGGCCCGCGGCTACACCTTC. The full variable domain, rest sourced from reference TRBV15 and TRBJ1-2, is DAMVIQNPRYQVTQFGKPVTLSCSQTLNHNVMYWYQQKSSQAPKLLFHYYDKDFNNEADTPDNFQSRRPNTSFCFLDIRSPGLGDTAMYLCATSRGARGYTFGSGTRLTVV.

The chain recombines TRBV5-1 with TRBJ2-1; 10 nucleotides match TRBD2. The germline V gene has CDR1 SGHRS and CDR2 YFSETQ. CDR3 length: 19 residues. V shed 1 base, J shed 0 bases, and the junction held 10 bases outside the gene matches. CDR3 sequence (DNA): TGCGCCAGCAGCTTGACTAGCGGGGTGCATGAGGTCTCCTACAATGAGCAGTTCTTC. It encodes CASSLTSGVHEVSYNEQFF.

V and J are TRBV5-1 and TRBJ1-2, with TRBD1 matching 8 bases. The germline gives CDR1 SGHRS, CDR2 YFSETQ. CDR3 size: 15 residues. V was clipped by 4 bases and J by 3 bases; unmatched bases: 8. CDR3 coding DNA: TGCGCCAGCAGCCCTCCCTCAGGGGGCCACTATGGCTACACCTTC. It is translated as CASSPPSGGHYGYTF.

The CDR3 region has the DNA TGTGCCAGCAGTGGTCAGGGGTTCTCGAACACTGAAGCTTTCTTT. It encodes CASSGQGFSNTEAFF. The V gene is TRBV6-2 or TRBV6-3, the J gene TRBJ1-1, with D possibly being TRBD1 (6 bases). CDR1 is MNHEY and CDR2 is SVGEGT in the germline V gene. V dropped 5 bases and J dropped 1 base, with 14 bases sitting between them. The CDR3 contains 15 residues.

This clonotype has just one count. The CDR3 loop is CATSDWGLAGAKNIQYF. The CDR3 DNA follows: TGTGCCACCAGTGATTGGGGACTAGCGGGAGCCAAAAACATTCAGTACTTC. V and J are TRBV24-1 and TRBJ2-4; TRBD2 matches at 12 bases. With 2 bases clipped from V and 0 bases from J, the junction kept 1 base outside the gene matches. The CDR3 is 17 residues long. The V gene's germline CDR1 is KGHDR and CDR2 SFDVKD.

The CDR3 reads CASSVGEGGVFGYTF. In nucleotides, the CDR3 is TGTGCCAGCAGCGTAGGGGAAGGGGGCGTATTTGGCTACACCTTC. V and J are TRBV9 and TRBJ1-2, with 7 nucleotides matching TRBD1. This CDR3 is 15 amino acids long. With V trimmed by 0 bases and J by 7 bases, 9 bases remained unmatched. CDR1 and CDR2 (germline): SGDLS, YYNGEE.

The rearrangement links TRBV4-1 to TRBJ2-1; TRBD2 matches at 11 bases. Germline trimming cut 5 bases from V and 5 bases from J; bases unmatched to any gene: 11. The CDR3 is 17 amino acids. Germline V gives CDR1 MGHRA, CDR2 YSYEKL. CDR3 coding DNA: TGCGCCAGCAGCAGGGGTAGCGGGGGGGACTTGGACAATGAGCAGTTCTTC. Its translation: CASSRGSGGDLDNEQFF.

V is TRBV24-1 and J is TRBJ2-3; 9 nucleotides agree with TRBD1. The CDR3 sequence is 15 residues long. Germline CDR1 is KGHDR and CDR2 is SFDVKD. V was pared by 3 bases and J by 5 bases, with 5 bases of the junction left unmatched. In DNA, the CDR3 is TGTGCCACCAGTGATCAACAGGGGGCCAGAGATACGCAGTATTTT. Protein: CATSDQQGARDTQYF.

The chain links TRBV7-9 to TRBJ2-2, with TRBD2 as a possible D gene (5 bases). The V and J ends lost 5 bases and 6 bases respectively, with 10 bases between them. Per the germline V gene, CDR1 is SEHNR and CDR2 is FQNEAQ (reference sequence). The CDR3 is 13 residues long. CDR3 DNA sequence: TGTGCCAGCAGCACCGGGATGTCCGGGGAGCTGTTTTTT. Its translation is CASSTGMSGELFF.

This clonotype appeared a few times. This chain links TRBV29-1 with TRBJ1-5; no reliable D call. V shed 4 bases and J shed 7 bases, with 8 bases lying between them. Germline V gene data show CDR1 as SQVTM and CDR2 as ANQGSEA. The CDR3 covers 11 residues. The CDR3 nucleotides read TGCAGCGTTGGAGAGGGCCAGCCCCAGCATTTT. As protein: CSVGEGQPQHF.

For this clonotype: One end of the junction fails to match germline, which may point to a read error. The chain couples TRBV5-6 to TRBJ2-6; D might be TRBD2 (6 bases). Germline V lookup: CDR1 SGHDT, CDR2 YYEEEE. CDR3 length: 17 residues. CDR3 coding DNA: TGTGACAGCAGCCCGGGGACTCTTAGCTCTGGGGCCAACGTCCTGACTTTC. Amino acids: CDSSPGTLSSGANVLTF.

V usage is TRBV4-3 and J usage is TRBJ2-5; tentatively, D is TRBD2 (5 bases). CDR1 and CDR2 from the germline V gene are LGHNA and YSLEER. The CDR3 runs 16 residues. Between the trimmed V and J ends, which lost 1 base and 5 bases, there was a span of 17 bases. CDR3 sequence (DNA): TGCGCCAGCAGCCAAGGCGTAACGGACTCGGGGGAGACCCAGTACTTC. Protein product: CASSQGVTDSGETQYF.

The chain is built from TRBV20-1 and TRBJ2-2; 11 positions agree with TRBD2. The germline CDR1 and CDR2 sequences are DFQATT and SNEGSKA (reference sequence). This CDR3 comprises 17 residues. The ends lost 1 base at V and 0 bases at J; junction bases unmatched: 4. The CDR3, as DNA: TGCAGTGCTAGAGCAACTAGCGGGGGCTCGAACACCGGGGAGCTGTTTTTT. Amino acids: CSARATSGGSNTGELFF.

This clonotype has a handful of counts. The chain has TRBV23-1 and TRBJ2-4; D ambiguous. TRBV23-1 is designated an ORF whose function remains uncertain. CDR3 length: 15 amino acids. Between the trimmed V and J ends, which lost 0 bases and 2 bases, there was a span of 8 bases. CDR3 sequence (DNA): TGCGCCAGCAGTCAATCCGAGGAGACCAAAAACATTCAGTACTTC. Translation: CASSQSEETKNIQYF.

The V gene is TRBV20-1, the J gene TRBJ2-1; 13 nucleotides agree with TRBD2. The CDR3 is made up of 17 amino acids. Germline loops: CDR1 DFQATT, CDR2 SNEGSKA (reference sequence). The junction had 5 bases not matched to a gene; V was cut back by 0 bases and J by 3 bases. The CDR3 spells CSARDSRLAGGYNEQFF. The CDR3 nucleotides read TGCAGTGCTAGAGATTCAAGACTAGCGGGGGGCTACAATGAGCAGTTCTTC.

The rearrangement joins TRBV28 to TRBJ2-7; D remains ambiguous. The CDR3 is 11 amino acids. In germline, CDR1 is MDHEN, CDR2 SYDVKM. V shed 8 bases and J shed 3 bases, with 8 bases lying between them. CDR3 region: CASLVSYEQYF. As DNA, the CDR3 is TGTGCCAGCCTCGTTAGCTACGAGCAGTACTTC.

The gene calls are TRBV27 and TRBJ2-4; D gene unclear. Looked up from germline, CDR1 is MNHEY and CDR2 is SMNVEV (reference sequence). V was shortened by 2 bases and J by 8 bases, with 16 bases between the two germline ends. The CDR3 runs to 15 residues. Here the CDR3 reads CASSLNFGLRDIQYF. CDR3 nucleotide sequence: TGTGCCAGCAGTTTAAATTTCGGGCTTCGGGACATTCAGTACTTC.

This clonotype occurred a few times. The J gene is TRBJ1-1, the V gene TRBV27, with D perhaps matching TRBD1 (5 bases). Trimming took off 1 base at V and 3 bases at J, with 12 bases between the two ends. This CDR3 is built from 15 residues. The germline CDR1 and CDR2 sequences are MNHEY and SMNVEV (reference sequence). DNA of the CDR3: TGTGCCAGCAGTTTATATCAGGGCGTGGACACTGAAGCTTTCTTT. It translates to CASSLYQGVDTEAFF.

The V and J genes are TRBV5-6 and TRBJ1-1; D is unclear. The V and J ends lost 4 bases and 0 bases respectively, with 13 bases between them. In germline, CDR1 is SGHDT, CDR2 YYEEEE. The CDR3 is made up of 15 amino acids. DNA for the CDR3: TGTGCCAGCAGCACCTTCGGATTCATGAACACTGAAGCTTTCTTT. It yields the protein CASSTFGFMNTEAFF.

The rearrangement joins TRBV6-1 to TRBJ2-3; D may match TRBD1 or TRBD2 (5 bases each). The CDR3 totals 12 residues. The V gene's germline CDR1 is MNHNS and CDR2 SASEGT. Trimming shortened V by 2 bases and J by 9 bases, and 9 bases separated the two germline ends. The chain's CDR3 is CASSELRDTQYF. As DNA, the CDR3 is TGTGCCAGCAGTGAATTAAGGGACACGCAGTATTTT.

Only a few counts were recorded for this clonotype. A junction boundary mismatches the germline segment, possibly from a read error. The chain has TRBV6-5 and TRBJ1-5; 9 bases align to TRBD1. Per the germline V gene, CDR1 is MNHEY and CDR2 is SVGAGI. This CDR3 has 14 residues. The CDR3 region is CASKGQGYNQSQHF. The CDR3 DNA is TGTGCCAGCAAGGGACAGGGTTATAATCAGTCCCAGCATTTT.

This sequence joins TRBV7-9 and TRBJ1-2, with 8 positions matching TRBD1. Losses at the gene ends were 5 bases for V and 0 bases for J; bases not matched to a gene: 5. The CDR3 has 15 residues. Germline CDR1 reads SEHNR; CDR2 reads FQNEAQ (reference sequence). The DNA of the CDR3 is TGTGCCAGCAGCCACGACAGGGGTCCTAACTATGGCTACACCTTC. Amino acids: CASSHDRGPNYGYTF.